Below are 24 T cell receptor beta chains sequenced from a single sample in a study of cytomegalovirus exposure and HLA in healthy donors (dated by TCRdb to the late 2010s). The library was made by the immunoSEQ multiplex PCR assay. For the multiplex PCR, a mixture combining 60 forward primers for TCR Vbeta segments and 13 reverse primers for TCR Jbeta segments was used. Not all clones reach the TCRdb copy of this immuneACCESS table, which keeps in-frame sequences only. Checked studies attribute under half of the gap to unresolved V genes and leave the rest unexplained. The sample records 150,000 to 200,000 clones, almost 85% of which are singletons. Approximately 0.55% of the sample is in the top ten clones. The sample taken for sequencing was PBMCs. The origin of the receptors is a woman in her forties or fifties in good health and CMV-seronegative.

The rearrangement uses TRBV28 and TRBJ2-3; 9 positions match TRBD2. The CDR3 covers 14 residues. Germline CDR1 MDHEN, CDR2 SYDVKM. V lost 6 bases to trimming and J lost 1 base; unmatched junction nucleotides: 2. The CDR3 here is CASSWTSGTDTQYF. The CDR3, as DNA: TGTGCCAGCAGCTGGACTAGCGGCACAGATACGCAGTATTTT.

The chain couples TRBV27 to TRBJ2-1, with 7 bases lining up with TRBD2. CDR1 is MNHEY and CDR2 is SMNVEV in the germline V gene (reference sequence). The CDR3 contains 16 residues. Germline trimming cut 7 bases from V and 3 bases from J; bases unmatched to any gene: 12. Here the CDR3 DNA reads TGTGCCAGCACGAAATTGGGCGGGGGTAGCTACAATGAGCAGTTCTTC. Residues: CASTKLGGGSYNEQFF.

The genes are TRBV6-1 and TRBJ2-3; TRBD2 matches 12 bases. V shed 2 bases, J shed 4 bases, and the junction held 13 bases outside the gene matches. Germline V gene sequence: CDR1 MNHNS, CDR2 SASEGT. The CDR3 extends over 19 amino acids. In DNA form, the CDR3 reads TGTGCCAGCAGTGAAAGGCCGAGACTAGCGGGAGATCTATCAGATACGCAGTATTTT. This translates into CASSERPRLAGDLSDTQYF.

This clone occurred a few times. The rearrangement links TRBV27 to TRBJ2-7; 12 bases are shared with TRBD2. Germline CDR1 MNHEY, CDR2 SMNVEV (reference sequence). This CDR3 comprises 15 residues. V trimming: 5 bases; J trimming: 7 bases; junction bases outside the gene matches: 9. CDR3 region: CASSPPGLAGSEQYF. The CDR3, as DNA: TGTGCCAGCAGTCCACCGGGACTAGCGGGTTCAGAGCAGTACTTC.

The chain couples TRBV15 to TRBJ1-4, with 8 nucleotides matching TRBD1. The CDR3 has 18 amino acids. The ends lost 3 bases at V and 2 bases at J; junction bases unmatched: 11. Germline lookup yields CDR1 LNHNV and CDR2 YYDKDF (reference sequence). The CDR3, as DNA: TGTGCCACCAGCAGGGGTTCTTTCACAGGGGGGACTAATGAAAAACTGTTTTTT. Amino acids: CATSRGSFTGGTNEKLFF.

Written as DNA, the CDR3 is TGCGCCAGCAGCGCCGGGACTAGCGGGGTCGTGGACGAGCAGTACTTC. As protein: CASSAGTSGVVDEQYF. V is TRBV5-1 and J is TRBJ2-7; 13 bases are a match to TRBD2. Per germline, CDR1 SGHRS and CDR2 YFSETQ. The junction had 9 bases not matched to a gene; V was cut back by 4 bases and J by 5 bases. This CDR3 comprises 16 residues.

The chain links TRBV7-2 to TRBJ2-5; 7 nucleotides agree with TRBD1. V lost 4 bases to trimming and J lost 4 bases; unmatched junction nucleotides: 9. The germline gives CDR1 SGHTA, CDR2 FQGNSA. CDR3 length: 15 residues. The CDR3 reads CASSSVTGVRETQYF. The CDR3 DNA follows: TGTGCCAGCAGCTCGGTAACAGGGGTGAGAGAGACCCAGTACTTC.

In its sample, this clone was seen a few times. The chain has TRBV5-4 and TRBJ1-2, with a tentative D call TRBD1 (6 bases). There are 15 residues in the CDR3. The V gene lost 2 bases and the J gene lost 8 bases, with 19 bases spanning the gap. CDR1 is SGHNT and CDR2 is YYREEE in the germline V gene (reference sequence). The CDR3 sequence is CASSLPRRGTSGYTF. The CDR3 nucleotides read TGTGCCAGCAGCTTACCGCGCAGGGGAACGAGCGGCTACACCTTC.

The chain joins TRBV11-3 to TRBJ2-2; 7 positions agree with TRBD1. The germline V gene has CDR1 SGHNT and CDR2 YENEEA. This CDR3 comprises 14 residues. Losses at the gene ends were 5 bases for V and 6 bases for J; bases not matched to a gene: 6. The CDR3 loop is CASSPDRVSGELFF. CDR3 sequence (DNA): TGTGCCAGCAGCCCAGACAGGGTTTCCGGGGAGCTGTTTTTT. Variable domain in full (rest from reference TRBV11-3 and TRBJ2-2): EAGVVQSPRYKIIEKKQPVAFWCNPISGHNTLYWYLQNLGQGPELLIRYENEEAVDDSQLPKDRFSAERLKGVDSTLKIQPAELGDSAVYLCASSPDRVSGELFFGEGSRLTVL.

The V call is TRBV6-6, the J call TRBJ1-6; 9 bases agree with TRBD1. From germline, CDR1 is MNHNY and CDR2 SVGAGI (reference sequence). J gave up 8 bases and V 5 bases, and 4 bases lay outside the gene matches. CDR3 length equals 14 residues. For the CDR3, the DNA is TGTGCCAGCAGTCGGACAGGGGACTATTCACCCCTCCACTTT. Translation gives CASSRTGDYSPLHF.

V and J are TRBV6-4 and TRBJ2-1; D is possibly TRBD2 (6 bases). Germline CDR1 reads MRHNA; CDR2 reads SNTAGT. V was pared by 0 bases and J by 0 bases, with 6 bases between. The CDR3 is 15 residues long. The CDR3 region is CASSDSEGSYNEQFF. The DNA of the CDR3 is TGTGCCAGCAGTGACTCGGAGGGCTCCTACAATGAGCAGTTCTTC.

The genes are TRBV5-6 and TRBJ2-4; a possible D gene is TRBD2 (6 bases). Trimming pared 4 bases from V and 8 bases from J, leaving 19 bases between. The germline gives CDR1 SGHDT, CDR2 YYEEEE. This CDR3 region has 15 residues. CDR3 loop: CASSPEGATPDIQYF. CDR3 sequence (DNA): TGTGCCAGCAGCCCGGAGGGCGCGACTCCAGACATTCAGTACTTC.

This clone was seen a single time. V usage is TRBV9 and J usage is TRBJ2-1; 7 positions agree with TRBD2. V gave up 5 bases and J gave up 4 bases; unmatched junction bases: 9. Germline-derived CDR1 and CDR2 are SGDLS and YYNGEE. The CDR3 runs to 15 residues. CDR3 sequence reads: CASSPSSGTYNEQFF. The CDR3 nucleotides are TGTGCCAGCAGTCCTTCTAGCGGAACATACAATGAGCAGTTCTTC.

V gene TRBV9 combines with J gene TRBJ2-3; 8 bases are a match to TRBD2. Germline V gene lookup returns CDR1 SGDLS and CDR2 YYNGEE. With V trimmed by 4 bases and J by 1 base, 23 bases remained unmatched. This CDR3 comprises 21 residues. The CDR3 loop is CASSPILGRSGGRARTDTQYF. CDR3 DNA sequence: TGTGCCAGCAGCCCGATATTGGGGAGAAGCGGGGGAAGGGCTCGCACAGATACGCAGTATTTT.

V gene TRBV28 combines with J gene TRBJ2-2, with 7 bases fitting TRBD2. Germline V gene data show CDR1 as MDHEN and CDR2 as SYDVKM. J was trimmed by 6 bases and V by 5 bases; bases with no gene match: 3. The CDR3 is made up of 13 amino acids. CDR3: CASSPGGAGELFF. CDR3 DNA: TGTGCCAGCAGTCCGGGGGGTGCCGGGGAGCTGTTTTTT.

This sequence joins TRBV4-1 and TRBJ1-2; no clear D. CDR3 length equals 13 residues. Trimming stripped 1 base from V and 7 bases from J, with 10 bases between. CDR1 is MGHRA and CDR2 is YSYEKL in the germline V gene. The CDR3 region is CASSQGGGVGYTF. The CDR3 nucleotides read TGCGCCAGCAGCCAAGGGGGAGGAGTTGGCTACACCTTC.

The chain has TRBV6-1 and TRBJ1-2; the match to TRBD1 covers 9 bases. J was trimmed by 3 bases and V by 8 bases; bases with no gene match: 4. The CDR3 is 13 residues long. The germline gives CDR1 MNHNS, CDR2 SASEGT. The CDR3 region is CASGDRADYGYTF. DNA for the CDR3: TGTGCCAGCGGGGACAGGGCGGACTATGGCTACACCTTC.

The rearrangement joins TRBV10-2 to TRBJ2-7; 11 bases map to TRBD2. V trimming: 5 bases; J trimming: 9 bases; junction bases outside the gene matches: 6. This CDR3 contains 13 residues. CDR1 is WSHSY and CDR2 is SAAADI in the germline V gene. For the CDR3, the DNA is TGCGCCAGCAGTTTAGCGGGGGGGCCTTTGCAGTACTTC. Translation: CASSLAGGPLQYF.

V gene TRBV6-6 combines with J gene TRBJ1-2; unclear D gene. The length of the CDR3 is 13 residues. Per the germline V gene, CDR1 is MNHNY and CDR2 is SVGAGI (reference sequence). Trimming pared 7 bases from V and 7 bases from J, leaving 16 bases between. CDR3: CASNARGALGYTF. For the CDR3, the DNA is TGTGCCAGCAATGCCCGGGGAGCTCTTGGCTACACCTTC.

This clone has more than one count but fewer than ten. The chain couples TRBV29-1 to TRBJ2-1, with 11 bases matching TRBD2. V lost 7 bases and J lost 4; bases outside the gene matches: 9. The CDR3 sequence is 15 residues long. CDR1 and CDR2 (germline): SQVTM, ANQGSEA. The CDR3 sequence is CSAAQGLADYNEQFF. The CDR3 region has the DNA TGCAGCGCTGCCCAGGGACTAGCGGATTACAATGAGCAGTTCTTC.

The chain recombines TRBV6-1 with TRBJ1-5; no reliable D call. This CDR3 region has 15 residues. The V gene's germline CDR1 is MNHNS and CDR2 SASEGT. Trimming cost V 2 bases and J 3 bases, with 11 bases left between them. CDR3 residues: CASSESQQFNQPQHF. CDR3 bases: TGTGCCAGCAGTGAAAGTCAACAGTTCAATCAGCCCCAGCATTTT.

The gene calls are TRBV7-2 and TRBJ2-7, with 8 bases fitting TRBD1. CDR1 and CDR2 from the germline V gene are SGHTA and FQGNSA. The length of the CDR3 is 13 residues. With 5 bases clipped from V and 4 bases from J, the junction kept 4 bases outside the gene matches. For the CDR3, the DNA is TGTGCCAGCAGCATGGACAGGGAGTACGAGCAGTACTTC. Translated: CASSMDREYEQYF.

The rearrangement uses TRBV2 and TRBJ1-4, with D maybe TRBD1 (5 bases). The V gene's germline CDR1 is SNHLY and CDR2 FYNNEI. Trimming shortened V by 8 bases and J by 0 bases, and 13 bases separated the two germline ends. This CDR3 is built from 15 residues. The chain's CDR3 is CASRQGQTTNEKLFF. The CDR3, as DNA: TGTGCCAGCCGGCAGGGTCAGACAACTAATGAAAAACTGTTTTTT. Drawing the rest from reference TRBV2 and TRBJ1-4, the complete variable domain is EPEVTQTPSHQVTQMGQEVILRCVPISNHLYFYWYRQILGQKVEFLVSFYNNEISEKSEIFDDQFSVERPDGSNFTLKIRSTKLEDSAMYFCASRQGQTTNEKLFFGSGTQLSVL.

The V gene is TRBV30, the J gene TRBJ1-5, with a tentative D call TRBD1 (6 bases). The V gene's germline CDR1 is GTSNPN and CDR2 SVGIG (reference sequence). The CDR3 sequence is 15 residues long. V lost 2 bases to trimming and J lost 4 bases, with 15 bases between them. The CDR3 DNA reads as TGTGCCTGGAGTCTCAGGGGAGCTTTGAATCAGCCCCAGCATTTT. This gives the protein CAWSLRGALNQPQHF.